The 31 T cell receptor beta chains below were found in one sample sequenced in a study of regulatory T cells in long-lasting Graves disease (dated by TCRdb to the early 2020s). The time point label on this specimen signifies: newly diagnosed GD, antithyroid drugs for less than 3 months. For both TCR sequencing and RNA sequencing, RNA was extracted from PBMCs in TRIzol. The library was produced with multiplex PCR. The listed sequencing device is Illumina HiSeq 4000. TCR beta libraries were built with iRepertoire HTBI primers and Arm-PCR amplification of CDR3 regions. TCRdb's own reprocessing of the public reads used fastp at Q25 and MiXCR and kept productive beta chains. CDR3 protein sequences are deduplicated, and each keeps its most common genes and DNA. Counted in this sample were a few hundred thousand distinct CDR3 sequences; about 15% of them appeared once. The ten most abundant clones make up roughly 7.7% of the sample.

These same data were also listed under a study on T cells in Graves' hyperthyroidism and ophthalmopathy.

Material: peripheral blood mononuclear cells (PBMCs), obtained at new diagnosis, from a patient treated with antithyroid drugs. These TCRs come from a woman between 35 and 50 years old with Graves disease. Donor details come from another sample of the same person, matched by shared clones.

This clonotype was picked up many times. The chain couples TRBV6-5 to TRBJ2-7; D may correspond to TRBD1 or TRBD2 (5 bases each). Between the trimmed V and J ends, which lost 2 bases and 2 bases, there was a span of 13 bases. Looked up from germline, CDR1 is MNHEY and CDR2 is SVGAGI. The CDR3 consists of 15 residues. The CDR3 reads CASSYDPVGAYEQYF. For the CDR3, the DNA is TGTGCCAGCAGTTACGACCCGGTGGGGGCCTACGAGCAGTACTTC.

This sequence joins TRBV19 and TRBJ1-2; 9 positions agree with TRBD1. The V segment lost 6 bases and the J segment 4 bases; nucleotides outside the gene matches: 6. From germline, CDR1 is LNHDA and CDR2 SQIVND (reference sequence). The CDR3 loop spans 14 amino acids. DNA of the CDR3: TGTGCCAGTAGGGTGACAGGGGGAGGCTATGGCTACACCTTC. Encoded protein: CASRVTGGGYGYTF.

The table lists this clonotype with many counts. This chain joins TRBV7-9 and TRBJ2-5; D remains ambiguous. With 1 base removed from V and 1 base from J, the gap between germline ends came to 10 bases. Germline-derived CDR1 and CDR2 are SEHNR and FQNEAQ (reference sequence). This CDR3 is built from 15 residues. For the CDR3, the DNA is TGTGCCAGCAGCTTAGACACCGAGTTCCAAGAGACCCAGTACTTC. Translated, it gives CASSLDTEFQETQYF.

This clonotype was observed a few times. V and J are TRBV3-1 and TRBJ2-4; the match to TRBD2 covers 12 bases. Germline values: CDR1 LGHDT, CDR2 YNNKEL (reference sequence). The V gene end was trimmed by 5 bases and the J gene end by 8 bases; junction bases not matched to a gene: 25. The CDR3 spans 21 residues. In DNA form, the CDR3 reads TGTGCCAGCAGCGGGCGACAGGGGGAGACACTAGCGGGGGGCGAAGCGGACATTCAGTACTTC. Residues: CASSGRQGETLAGGEADIQYF.

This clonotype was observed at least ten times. The CDR3 is CASTMVGGNTEAFF. CDR3 DNA: TGTGCCAGCACGATGGTCGGAGGGAACACTGAAGCTTTCTTT. The chain carries TRBV11-3 and TRBJ1-1; D remains ambiguous. The V gene lost 7 bases and the J gene lost 1 base, with 13 bases spanning the gap. CDR1 and CDR2 (germline): SGHNT, YENEEA. The CDR3 extends over 14 amino acids.

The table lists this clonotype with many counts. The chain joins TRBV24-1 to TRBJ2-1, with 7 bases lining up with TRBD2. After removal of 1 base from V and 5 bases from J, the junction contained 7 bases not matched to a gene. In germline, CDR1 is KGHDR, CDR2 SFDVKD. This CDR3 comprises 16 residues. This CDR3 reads CATSDLKRDPHNEQFF. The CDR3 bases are TGTGCCACCAGTGATTTAAAGCGGGACCCCCACAATGAGCAGTTCTTC.

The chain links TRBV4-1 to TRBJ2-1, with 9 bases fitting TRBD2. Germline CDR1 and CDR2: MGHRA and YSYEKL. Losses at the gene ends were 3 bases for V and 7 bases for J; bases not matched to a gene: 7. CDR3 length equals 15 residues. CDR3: CASSHWASGNNEQFF. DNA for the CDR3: TGCGCCAGCAGCCATTGGGCTAGCGGGAATAATGAGCAGTTCTTC.

CDR3 in amino acids: CASSATGGVETQYF. DNA for the CDR3: TGTGCCAGCAGCGCGACAGGGGGGGTGGAGACCCAGTACTTC. The gene calls are TRBV11-2 and TRBJ2-5, with 9 positions matching TRBD1. Germline V gene lookup returns CDR1 SGHAT and CDR2 FQNNGV. Losses at the gene ends were 5 bases for V and 5 bases for J; bases not matched to a gene: 6. This CDR3 region has 14 residues.

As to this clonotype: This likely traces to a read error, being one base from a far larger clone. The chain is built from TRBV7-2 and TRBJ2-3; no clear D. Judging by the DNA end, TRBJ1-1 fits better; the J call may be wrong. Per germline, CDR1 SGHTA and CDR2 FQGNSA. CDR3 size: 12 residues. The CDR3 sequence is CASTKRLTKAFF. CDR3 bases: TGTGCCAGCACCAAAAGGCTCACTAAAGCTTTCTTT.

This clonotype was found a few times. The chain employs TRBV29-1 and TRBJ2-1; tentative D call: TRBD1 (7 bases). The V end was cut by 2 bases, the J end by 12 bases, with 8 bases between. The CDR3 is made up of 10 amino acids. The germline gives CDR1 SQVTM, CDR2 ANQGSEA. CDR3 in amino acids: CSVEQGGQFF. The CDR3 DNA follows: TGCAGCGTTGAACAGGGGGGGCAGTTCTTC.

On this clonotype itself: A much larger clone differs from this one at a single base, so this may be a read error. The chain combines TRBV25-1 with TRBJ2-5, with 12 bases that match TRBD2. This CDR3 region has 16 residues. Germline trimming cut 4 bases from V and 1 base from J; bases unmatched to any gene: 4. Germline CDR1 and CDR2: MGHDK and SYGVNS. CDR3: CASSAGTSGPQETQYF. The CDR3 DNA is TGTGCCAGCAGTGCCGGGACTAGCGGGCCCCAAGAGACCCAGTACTTC.

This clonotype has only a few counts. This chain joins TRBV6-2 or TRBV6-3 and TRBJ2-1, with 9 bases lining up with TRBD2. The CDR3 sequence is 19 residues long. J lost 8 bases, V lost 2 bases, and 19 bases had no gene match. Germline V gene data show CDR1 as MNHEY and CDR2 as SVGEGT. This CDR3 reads CASSYGRRVISGSSDEQFF. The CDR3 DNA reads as TGTGCCAGCAGTTACGGTCGGCGCGTGATTAGCGGGAGTTCCGATGAGCAGTTCTTC.

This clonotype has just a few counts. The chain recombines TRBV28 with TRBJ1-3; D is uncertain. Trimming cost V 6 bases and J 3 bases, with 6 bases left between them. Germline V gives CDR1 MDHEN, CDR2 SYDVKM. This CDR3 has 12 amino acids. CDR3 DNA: TGTGCCAGCAGAAGACATGGAAACACCATATATTTT. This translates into CASRRHGNTIYF. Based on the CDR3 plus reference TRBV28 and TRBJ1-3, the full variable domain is DVKVTQSSRYLVKRTGEKVFLECVQDMDHENMFWYRQDPGLGLRLIYFSYDVKMKEKGDIPEGYSVSREKKERFSLILESASTNQTSMYLCASRRHGNTIYFGEGSWLTVV.

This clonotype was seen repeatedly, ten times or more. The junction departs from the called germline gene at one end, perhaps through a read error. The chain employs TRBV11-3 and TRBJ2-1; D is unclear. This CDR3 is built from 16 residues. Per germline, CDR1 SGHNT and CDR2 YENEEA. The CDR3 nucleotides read TGTGCCAGCAGCTCATCCCTCGAGTCTGCCTACAATGAGCAGCTCTTC. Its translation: CASSSSLESAYNEQLF.

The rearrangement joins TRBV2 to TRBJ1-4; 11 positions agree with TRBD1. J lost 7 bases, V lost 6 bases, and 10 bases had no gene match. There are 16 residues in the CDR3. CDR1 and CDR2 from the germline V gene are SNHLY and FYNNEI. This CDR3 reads CASSQPGQGGGEKLFF. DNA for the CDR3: TGTGCCAGCAGCCAACCGGGACAGGGGGGAGGTGAAAAACTGTTTTTT.

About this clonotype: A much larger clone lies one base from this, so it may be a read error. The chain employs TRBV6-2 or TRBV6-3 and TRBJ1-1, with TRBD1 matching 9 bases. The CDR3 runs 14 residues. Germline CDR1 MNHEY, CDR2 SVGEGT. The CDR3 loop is CASSWDRENTETFF. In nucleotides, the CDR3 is TGTGCCAGCAGTTGGGACAGGGAGAACACTGAAACTTTCTTT.

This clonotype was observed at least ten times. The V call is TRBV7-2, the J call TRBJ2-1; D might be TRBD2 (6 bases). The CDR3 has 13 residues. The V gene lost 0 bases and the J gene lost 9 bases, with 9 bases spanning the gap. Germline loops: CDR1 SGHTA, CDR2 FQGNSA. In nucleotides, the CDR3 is TGTGCCAGCAGCTTAGCGCTCGGGAGTGAGCAGTTCTTC. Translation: CASSLALGSEQFF.

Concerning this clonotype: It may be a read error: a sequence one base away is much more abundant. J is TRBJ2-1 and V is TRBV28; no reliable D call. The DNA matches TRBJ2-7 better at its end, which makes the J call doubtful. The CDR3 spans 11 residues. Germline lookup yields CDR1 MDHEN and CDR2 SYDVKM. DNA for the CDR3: TGTGCCAGCAGTTTGAGTAGGCCACAGTACTTC. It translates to CASSLSRPQYF.

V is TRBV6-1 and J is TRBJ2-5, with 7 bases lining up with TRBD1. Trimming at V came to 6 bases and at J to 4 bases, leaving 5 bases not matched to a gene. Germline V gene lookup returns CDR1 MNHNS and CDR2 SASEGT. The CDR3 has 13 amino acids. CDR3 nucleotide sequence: TGTGCCAGCAGCCATTACAGGGGAGAGACCCAGTACTTC. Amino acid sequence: CASSHYRGETQYF.

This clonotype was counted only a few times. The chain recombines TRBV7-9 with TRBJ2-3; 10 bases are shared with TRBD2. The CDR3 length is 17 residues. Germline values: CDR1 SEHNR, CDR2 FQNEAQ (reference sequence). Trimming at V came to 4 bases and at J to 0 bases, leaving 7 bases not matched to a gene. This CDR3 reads CASSSELAGPSTDTQYF. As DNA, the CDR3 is TGTGCCAGCAGCTCTGAACTAGCGGGACCTAGCACAGATACGCAGTATTTT.

The CDR3 protein is CASSYSGGNHNEQFF. The CDR3 coding sequence is TGTGCCAGCAGTTACTCGGGCGGGAACCACAATGAGCAGTTCTTC. The chain uses TRBV6-2 or TRBV6-3 and TRBJ2-1; D is possibly TRBD2 (6 bases). Looked up from germline, CDR1 is MNHEY and CDR2 is SVGEGT. V lost 0 bases and J 5 bases, leaving 11 bases between the germline ends. The CDR3 runs 15 residues.

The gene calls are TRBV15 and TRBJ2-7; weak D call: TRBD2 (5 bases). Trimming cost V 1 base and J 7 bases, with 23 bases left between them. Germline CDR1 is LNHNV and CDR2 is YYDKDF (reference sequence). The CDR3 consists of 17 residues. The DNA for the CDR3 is TGTGCCACCAGCAGAGCTCGAGAGACTACGTCCGGTCGGGAGCAGTACTTC. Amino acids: CATSRARETTSGREQYF.

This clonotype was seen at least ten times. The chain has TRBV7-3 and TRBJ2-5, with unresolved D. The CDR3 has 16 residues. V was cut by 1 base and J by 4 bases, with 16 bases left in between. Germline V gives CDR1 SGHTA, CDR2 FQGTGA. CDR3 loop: CASSLIGRRVGETQYF. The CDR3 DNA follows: TGTGCCAGCAGCTTAATAGGGCGTAGGGTAGGAGAGACCCAGTACTTC.

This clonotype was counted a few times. CDR3 in DNA: TGCGCCAGCAGCTTTATGGACCAAGATACGCAGTATTTT. This codes for CASSFMDQDTQYF. The V and J genes are TRBV5-1 and TRBJ2-3, with D uncertain. Germline V gives CDR1 SGHRS, CDR2 YFSETQ. There are 13 residues in the CDR3. The V end was cut by 2 bases, the J end by 5 bases, with 9 bases between.

CDR3 coding DNA: TGTGCCAGCAGCTTAGGGGCGATCGGGGAGCTGTTTTTT. This translates into CASSLGAIGELFF. This chain connects TRBV7-9 to TRBJ2-2; D call uncertain. Deletions cut 1 base from V and 7 bases from J, with 7 bases between. This CDR3 has 13 amino acids. The germline CDR1 and CDR2 sequences are SEHNR and FQNEAQ (reference sequence).

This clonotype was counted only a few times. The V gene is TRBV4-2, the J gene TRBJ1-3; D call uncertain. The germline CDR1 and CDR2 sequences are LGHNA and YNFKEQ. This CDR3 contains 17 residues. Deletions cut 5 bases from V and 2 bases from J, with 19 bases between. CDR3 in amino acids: CASSGVVLTGPGNTIYF. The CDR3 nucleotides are TGTGCCAGCAGCGGTGTAGTTCTCACCGGGCCTGGAAACACCATATATTTT.

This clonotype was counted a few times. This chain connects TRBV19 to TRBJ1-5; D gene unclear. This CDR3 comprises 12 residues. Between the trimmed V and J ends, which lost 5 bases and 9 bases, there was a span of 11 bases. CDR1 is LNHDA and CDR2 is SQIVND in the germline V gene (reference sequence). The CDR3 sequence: CASSALSWPQHF. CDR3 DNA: TGTGCCAGTAGTGCCCTATCTTGGCCCCAGCATTTT. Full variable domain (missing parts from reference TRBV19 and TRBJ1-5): DGGITQSPKYLFRKEGQNVTLSCEQNLNHDAMYWYRQDPGQGLRLIYYSQIVNDFQKGDIAEGYSVSREKKESFPLTVTSAQKNPTAFYLCASSALSWPQHFGDGTRLSIL.

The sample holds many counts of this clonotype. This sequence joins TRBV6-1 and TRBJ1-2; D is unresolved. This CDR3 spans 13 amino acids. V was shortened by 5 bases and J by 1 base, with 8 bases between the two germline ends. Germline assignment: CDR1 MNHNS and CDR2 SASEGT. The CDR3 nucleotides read TGTGCCAGCAGTCCAGGAAGTAACTATGGCTACACCTTC. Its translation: CASSPGSNYGYTF.

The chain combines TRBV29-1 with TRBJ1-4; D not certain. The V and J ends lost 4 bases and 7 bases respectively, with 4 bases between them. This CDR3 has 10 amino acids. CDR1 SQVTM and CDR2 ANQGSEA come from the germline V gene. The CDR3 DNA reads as TGCAGCGTTGGCGGTGAAAAACTGTTTTTT. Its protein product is CSVGGEKLFF. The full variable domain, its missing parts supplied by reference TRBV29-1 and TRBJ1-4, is SAVISQKPSRDICQRGTSLTIQCQVDSQVTMMFWYRQQPGQSLTLIATANQGSEATYESGFVIDKFPISRPNLTFSTLTVSNMSPEDSSIYLCSVGGEKLFFGSGTQLSVL.

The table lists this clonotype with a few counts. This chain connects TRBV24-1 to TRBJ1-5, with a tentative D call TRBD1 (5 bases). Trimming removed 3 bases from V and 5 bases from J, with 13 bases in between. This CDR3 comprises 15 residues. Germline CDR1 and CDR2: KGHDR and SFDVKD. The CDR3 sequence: CATSDPGRVDQPQHF. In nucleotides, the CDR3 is TGTGCCACCAGTGATCCAGGGAGGGTGGATCAGCCCCAGCATTTT.

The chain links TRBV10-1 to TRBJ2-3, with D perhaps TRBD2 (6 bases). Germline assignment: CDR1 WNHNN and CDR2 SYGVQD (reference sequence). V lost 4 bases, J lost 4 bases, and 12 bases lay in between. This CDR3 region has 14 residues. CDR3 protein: CASSGVAAPDTQYF. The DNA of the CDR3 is TGCGCCAGCAGTGGGGTAGCGGCCCCAGATACGCAGTATTTT.